This TCR beta chain was identified during a study of T cell repertoires in cytomegalovirus infection. Many counts were recorded for this clonotype. As yet, its antigen is unknown. TCRdb ran MiXCR on the reads and lists one entry per CDR3 protein. The sample lists a few hundred thousand distinct CDR3 sequences, 15% to 20% occurring once. The germline gives CDR1 MNHNY, CDR2 SVGAGI (reference sequence). V gave up 8 bases and J gave up 0 bases; unmatched junction bases: 9. CDR3 length: 15 amino acids. Notes on the study in general: HLA-C-restricted CMV clonotypes gave the most frequent clonotype in two of eight donors.

This sequence joins TRBV6-6 and TRBJ1-1; the match to TRBD1 covers 7 bases. This receptor was taken from a human donor in good health (CMV status not recorded). Some clones in this sample may be carry-over from other donors' samples. Sequencing used PBMCs. CDR3 sequence (DNA): TGTGCCAGCTCTAACAGGGGAAGCATGAACACTGAAGCTTTCTTT. Translation gives CASSNRGSMNTEAFF.